Below, one T cell receptor beta chain is given with its context. Its antigen is as yet unknown. With V trimmed by 8 bases and J by 5 bases, 11 bases remained unmatched. CDR1 is MDHEN and CDR2 is SYDVKM in the germline V gene. The CDR3 consists of 14 residues. The sample comes from a study of T cell responses to AZD1222 COVID-19 vaccine. Overall study: Doses given second, at about 4 or about 12 weeks, were pooled. Whole-study findings and limits: Spike-specific TCRs gained breadth and depth after people received two AZD1222 doses. It should be noted that donors were predominantly white British and more often female, and clonal diversity was possibly underestimated.

Some clones are missing from TCRdb's copy, which holds only in-frame ones; the method was immunoSEQ multiplex PCR. Of more than 100,000 clones listed, about 85% are singletons. This sequence was found in an adult in good health. The chain combines TRBV28 with TRBJ1-2; 7 nucleotides align to TRBD1. The source material was peripheral blood, sampled on day 0 of AZD1222 vaccination. CDR3 bases: TGTGCCAGCCGTAGTTCGGACAGGCATTATGGCTACACCTTC. Its translation: CASRSSDRHYGYTF.